This is a list of T cell receptor beta chains from one sample in a study of neoadjuvant anti-PD-1 for oral cavity cancer. Here immunoSEQ multiplex PCR was the method, and the copy in TCRdb shows in-frame clones only, minus some. The data hold approximately 7,600 clones, with nearly 55% observed a single time. The starting material was tumor tissue, obtained before nivolumab (anti-PD-1) treatment. These receptors were collected from a person aged 40-85 years with oral cavity squamous cell carcinoma. Both conserved end residues are part of each CDR3. Fields, in order: CDR3 protein, CDR3 DNA, D gene, clone size, J gene, V gene. The D gene is left open where the match is weak. Rows give clone size only sometimes, using once, few, many, or a class for an expanded clone.

CASSSGANEKLFF	TGTGCCAGCAGTTCCGGGGCTAATGAAAAACTGTTTTTT	.	.	TRBJ1-4	TRBV28
CASSLDSGNTIYF	TGTGCCAGCAGCTTGGACTCTGGAAACACCATATATTTT	.	few	TRBJ1-3	TRBV11-2
CASSVVASPKETQYF	TGTGCCAGCAGCGTAGTTGCGTCGCCGAAAGAGACCCAGTACTTC	.	.	TRBJ2-5	TRBV9
CASSLTRTPGYGYTF	TGTGCCAGCAGCCTTACCCGGACGCCGGGGTATGGCTACACCTTC	.	.	TRBJ1-2	TRBV7-6
CSVDGWQETQYF	TGCAGCGTTGATGGGTGGCAAGAGACCCAGTACTTC	.	few	TRBJ2-5	TRBV29-1
CASSETGSSGNTIYF	TGTGCCAGTAGTGAGACCGGATCCTCTGGAAACACCATATATTTT	.	few	TRBJ1-3	TRBV19
CAWGDRDYEQYF	TGTGCCTGGGGGGACAGGGACTACGAGCAGTACTTC	TRBD1	once	TRBJ2-7	TRBV30
CASRGQGITGYTF	TGTGCCAGCAGAGGACAGGGAATCACTGGCTACACCTTC	TRBD1	few	TRBJ1-2	TRBV27
CASSLDPGSSYEQYF	TGTGCCAGCAGTTTAGATCCAGGGTCTTCCTACGAGCAGTACTTC	.	.	TRBJ2-7	TRBV6-6
CASSLVGGIAKNIQYF	TGTGCCAGCAGTTTAGTAGGCGGGATAGCCAAAAACATTCAGTACTTC	.	.	TRBJ2-4	TRBV27
CASSARAGEQFF	TGTGCCAGCAGCGCCCGAGCGGGAGAGCAGTTCTTC	TRBD2	.	TRBJ2-1	TRBV11-2
CASSLSQSGELFF	TGTGCCAGCAGCTTGTCCCAGAGCGGGGAGCTGTTTTTT	.	.	TRBJ2-2	TRBV7-6
CASSLGAGSGANVLTF	TGTGCCAGCAGCTTAGGCGCAGGCTCTGGGGCCAACGTCCTGACTTTC	.	.	TRBJ2-6	TRBV7-9
CASSIGSEKQFF	TGTGCCAGTAGTATAGGGAGCGAAAAGCAGTTCTTC	.	.	TRBJ2-1	TRBV19
CASSEWGIQYEQYF	TGTGCCAGCAGTGAATGGGGGATTCAGTACGAGCAGTACTTC	.	.	TRBJ2-7	TRBV6-1
CATSSLGSSTDTQYF	TGTGCCACCAGCAGTCTGGGATCTAGCACAGATACGCAGTATTTT	.	.	TRBJ2-3	TRBV15
CASSLLGGNTEAFF	TGTGCCAGCAGCCTACTCGGAGGGAACACTGAAGCTTTCTTT	.	.	TRBJ1-1	TRBV6-5
CASSTTQLRQGRTEAFF	TGTGCCAGCAGCACGACCCAGTTGAGGCAGGGGCGGACTGAAGCTTTCTTT	.	medium-sized	TRBJ1-1	TRBV27
CASSWTFQETQYF	TGTGCCAGCAGTTGGACATTCCAAGAGACCCAGTACTTC	.	.	TRBJ2-5	TRBV6-1
CASSLIVVQETQYF	TGTGCCAGCAGCTTAATCGTGGTCCAAGAGACCCAGTACTTC	.	.	TRBJ2-5	TRBV7-9
CASSPRTARNEQFF	TGCGCCAGCAGCCCGCGGACGGCAAGAAATGAGCAGTTCTTC	.	.	TRBJ2-1	TRBV5-1
CASTSAQSLVDEQFF	TGCGCCAGCACATCGGCACAGTCCCTCGTTGATGAGCAGTTCTTC	.	few	TRBJ2-1	TRBV5-1
CASSPTGIRDTQYF	TGTGCCAGCAGTCCGACAGGGATCAGAGATACGCAGTATTTT	TRBD1	.	TRBJ2-3	TRBV28
CASLGGARETQYF	TGTGCCAGCCTGGGGGGGGCGCGGGAGACCCAGTACTTC	.	.	TRBJ2-5	TRBV5-6
CASSALNGMGEQFF	TGTGCCAGCAGCGCCTTGAACGGGATGGGTGAGCAGTTCTTC	.	.	TRBJ2-1	TRBV7-9
CASSSDRGGPQHF	TGTGCCAGCAGCTCGGACAGGGGAGGGCCCCAGCATTTT	TRBD1	.	TRBJ1-5	TRBV5-6
CASSFSPGLAGAWETQYF	TGTGCCAGCAGCTTCTCCCCGGGACTAGCGGGAGCGTGGGAGACCCAGTACTTC	TRBD2	.	TRBJ2-5	TRBV5-6
CASSQDIPGGPGSYNEQFF	TGTGCCAGCAGCCAAGATATACCGGGAGGGCCGGGCTCCTACAATGAGCAGTTCTTC	TRBD2	.	TRBJ2-1	TRBV14
CASSLGGKNIQYF	TGTGCCAGCAGTCTTGGGGGAAAAAACATTCAGTACTTC	.	.	TRBJ2-4	TRBV6-5
CASSFGLNTEAFF	TGTGCCAGCAGCTTTGGCTTGAACACTGAAGCTTTCTTT	.	few	TRBJ1-1	TRBV7-9
CARLGSSYNEQFF	TGCGCCAGGTTGGGTAGCTCCTACAATGAGCAGTTCTTC	.	few	TRBJ2-1	TRBV4-1
CASSEEGNEQFF	TGTGCCAGCAGCGAGGAGGGGAATGAGCAGTTCTTC	.	.	TRBJ2-1	TRBV9
CASSYGQAEGLHEQYF	TGTGCCAGCAGCTATGGACAGGCCGAAGGCCTACACGAGCAGTACTTC	TRBD1	.	TRBJ2-7	TRBV7-9
CASSIVGGLNTEAFF	TGTGCCAGTAGTATAGTGGGGGGGCTGAACACTGAAGCTTTCTTT	.	.	TRBJ1-1	TRBV19
CASSPSLNRDRGWINYGYTF	TGTGCCAGCAGTCCGTCTCTCAACCGGGACAGGGGGTGGATCAACTATGGCTACACCTTC	TRBD1	medium-sized	TRBJ1-2	TRBV27
CASSLGGQNTEAFF	TGTGCCAGCAGCTTAGGGGGACAGAACACTGAAGCTTTCTTT	.	.	TRBJ1-1	TRBV7-9
CASSSQQHRGAVF	TGTGCCAGCAGCAGTCAACAACACCGGGGAGCTGTTTTT	.	.	TRBJ2-2	TRBV21-1
CSVEDGIKPDTQYF	TGCAGCGTTGAGGACGGGATAAAGCCAGATACGCAGTATTTT	.	.	TRBJ2-3	TRBV29-1
CATSTPETPATYNEQFF	TGTGCCACCAGCACGCCGGAGACTCCCGCGACCTACAATGAGCAGTTCTTC	.	.	TRBJ2-1	TRBV15
CASRTGGGWSTDTQYF	TGTGCCAGCAGAACAGGGGGCGGCTGGAGCACAGATACGCAGTATTTT	TRBD1	.	TRBJ2-3	TRBV28
CASSGKGSSGTEAFF	TGCGCCAGCAGTGGAAAGGGCTCCTCGGGCACTGAAGCTTTCTTT	.	few	TRBJ1-1	TRBV10-1
CASTLRGYNEQFF	TGTGCCAGTACCTTAAGGGGGTACAATGAGCAGTTCTTC	.	few	TRBJ2-1	TRBV19
CASSLVPPFSGQGNEKLFF	TGTGCCAGCAGTTTAGTCCCGCCGTTTTCCGGACAGGGGAATGAAAAACTGTTTTTT	TRBD1	.	TRBJ1-4	TRBV27
CASGAGDRNEQFF	TGTGCCAGCGGCGCGGGAGATAGAAATGAGCAGTTCTTC	TRBD2	medium-sized	TRBJ2-1	TRBV28
CASSLNLWDSGANVLTF	TGTGCCAGCAGCTTAAACCTGTGGGACTCTGGGGCCAACGTCCTGACTTTC	.	few	TRBJ2-6	TRBV7-3